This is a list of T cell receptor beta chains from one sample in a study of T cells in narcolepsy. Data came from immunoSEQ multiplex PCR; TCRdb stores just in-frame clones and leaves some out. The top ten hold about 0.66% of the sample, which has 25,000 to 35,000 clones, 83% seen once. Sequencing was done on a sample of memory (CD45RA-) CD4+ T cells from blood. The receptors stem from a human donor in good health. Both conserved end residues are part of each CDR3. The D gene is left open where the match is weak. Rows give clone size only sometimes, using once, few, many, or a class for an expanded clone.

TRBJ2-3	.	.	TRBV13	CASSLNSNTDTQYF	TGTGCCAGCAGCTTAAACTCGAACACAGATACGCAGTATTTT
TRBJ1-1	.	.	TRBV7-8	CASSLSAGSTEAFF	TGTGCCAGCAGCTTATCGGCAGGTAGCACTGAAGCTTTCTTT
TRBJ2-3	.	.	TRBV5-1	CASSHDGAEFQGYRPTQYF	TGCGCCAGCAGCCACGATGGAGCCGAGTTCCAGGGGTACCGCCCTACGCAGTATTTT
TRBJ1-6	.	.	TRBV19	CASSLSGGSSYNSPLHF	TGTGCCAGTAGTCTCTCCGGGGGGAGCTCCTATAATTCACCCCTCCACTTT
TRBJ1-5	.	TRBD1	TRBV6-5	CASSYSGTGGNQPQHF	TGTGCCAGCAGTTACTCTGGCACAGGGGGAAATCAGCCCCAGCATTTT
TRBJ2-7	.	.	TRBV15	CATSRDPRNYEQYF	TGTGCCACCAGCAGAGATCCCCGGAACTACGAGCAGTACTTC
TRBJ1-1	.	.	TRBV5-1	CASSLAAGGGNTEAFF	TGCGCCAGCAGCTTGGCCGCAGGCGGGGGGAACACTGAAGCTTTCTTT
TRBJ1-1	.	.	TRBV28	CASSLRGVTEAFF	TGTGCCAGCAGTTTAAGGGGGGTCACTGAAGCTTTCTTT
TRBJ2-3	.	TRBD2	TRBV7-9	CASSLALAGGFTDTQYF	TGTGCCAGCAGCTTAGCTCTAGCGGGGGGATTCACAGATACGCAGTATTTT
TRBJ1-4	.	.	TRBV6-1	CASSVGGSEKLFF	TGTGCCAGCAGTGTGGGGGGGTCTGAAAAACTGTTTTTT
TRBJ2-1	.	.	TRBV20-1	CSSMRRDEQFF	TGCAGTTCTATGAGACGGGATGAGCAGTTCTTC
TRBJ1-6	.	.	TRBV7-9	CASSPDVVGSPLHF	TGTGCCAGCAGCCCTGACGTAGTTGGTTCACCCCTCCACTTT
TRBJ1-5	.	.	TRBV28	CASSFISQPQHF	TGTGCCAGCAGTTTCATCTCTCAGCCCCAGCATTTT
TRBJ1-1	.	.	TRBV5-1	CASSAHTEAFF	TGCGCCAGCAGCGCCCACACTGAAGCTTTCTTT
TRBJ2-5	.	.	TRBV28	CASSLGGSGKTQYF	TGTGCCAGCAGTTTAGGCGGATCCGGCAAGACCCAGTACTTC
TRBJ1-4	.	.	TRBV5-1	CASSQAQGGANEKLFF	TGCGCCAGCAGCCAAGCTCAGGGTGGGGCTAATGAAAAACTGTTTTTT
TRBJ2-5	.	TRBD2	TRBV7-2	CASSRLAAYGTQYF	TGTGCCAGCAGCCGACTAGCTGCCTACGGGACCCAGTACTTC
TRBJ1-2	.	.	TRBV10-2	CASSERANYGYTF	TGCGCCAGCAGTGAAAGGGCTAACTATGGCTACACCTTC
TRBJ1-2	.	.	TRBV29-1	CSVEDPPGGGYTF	TGCAGCGTTGAAGATCCCCCCGGTGGTGGCTACACCTTC
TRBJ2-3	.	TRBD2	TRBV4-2	CASSQETGTSGGDSTDTQYF	TGTGCCAGCAGCCAAGAGACGGGGACTAGCGGGGGCGACAGCACAGATACGCAGTATTTT
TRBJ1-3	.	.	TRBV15	CATRGSGNTIYF	TGTGCCACCCGGGGTTCTGGAAACACCATATATTTT
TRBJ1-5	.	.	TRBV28	CASSFWAQPQHF	TGTGCCAGCAGTTTTTGGGCCCAGCCCCAGCATTTT
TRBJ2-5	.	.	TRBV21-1	CASSAWEVETQYF	TGTGCCAGCAGCGCCTGGGAGGTCGAGACCCAGTACTTC
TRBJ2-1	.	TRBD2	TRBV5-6	CASTPGGGRNYNEQFF	TGTGCCAGCACCCCCGGGGGGGGGCGGAATTACAATGAGCAGTTCTTC
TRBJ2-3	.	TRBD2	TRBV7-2	CASRSSLAGGPDTQYF	TGTGCCAGCCGATCCTCACTAGCGGGGGGGCCGGATACGCAGTATTTT
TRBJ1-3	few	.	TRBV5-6	CASSRALPTQSSGNTIYF	TGTGCCAGCAGCCGCGCATTACCGACTCAATCCTCTGGAAACACCATATATTTT
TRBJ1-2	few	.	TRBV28	CASNLGGMVYGYTF	TGTGCCAGCAACCTGGGGGGGATGGTCTATGGCTACACCTTC
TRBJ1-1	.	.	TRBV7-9	CASLRVMNTEAFF	TGTGCCAGCTTACGGGTTATGAACACTGAAGCTTTCTTT
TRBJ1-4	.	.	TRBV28	CASSPPKGGGEKLFF	TGTGCCAGCAGTCCCCCGAAGGGAGGTGGTGAAAAACTGTTTTTT
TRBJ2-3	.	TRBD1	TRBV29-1	CSVELSGGNTQYF	TGCAGCGTTGAACTTTCAGGGGGAAATACGCAGTATTTT
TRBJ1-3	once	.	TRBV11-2	CASSVGQSGNTIYF	TGTGCCAGCAGCGTCGGACAGTCGGGAAACACCATATATTTT
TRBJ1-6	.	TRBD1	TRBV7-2	CASSLQGGGDSPLHF	TGTGCCAGCAGCTTACAAGGAGGGGGCGACTCACCCCTCCACTTT
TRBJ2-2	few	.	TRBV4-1	CASSQGAGYTGELFF	TGCGCCAGCAGCCAAGGGGCAGGGTACACCGGGGAGCTGTTTTTT
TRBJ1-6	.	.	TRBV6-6	CASRQGTDSPLHF	TGTGCCAGCCGGCAGGGTACTGATTCACCCCTCCACTTT
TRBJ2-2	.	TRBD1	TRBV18	CASSQQGTPNTGELFF	TGTGCCAGCTCGCAACAGGGGACACCGAACACCGGGGAGCTGTTTTTT
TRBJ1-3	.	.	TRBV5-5	CASSRALPTQSSGNTIYF	TGTGCCAGCAGCCGCGCATTACCGACTCAATCCTCTGGAAACACCATATATTTT
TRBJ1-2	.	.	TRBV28	CASSLSSLGIDWYGYTF	TGTGCCAGCAGTTTATCTTCGTTGGGGATTGATTGGTATGGCTACACCTTC
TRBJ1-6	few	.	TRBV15	CATSRGRVESPLHF	TGTGCCACCAGCAGAGGGAGGGTGGAATCACCCCTCCACTTT
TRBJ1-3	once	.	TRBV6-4	CARSCSLSISGNTIYF	TGTGCCAGGTCGTGCTCACTCTCAATCTCTGGAAACACCATATATTTT
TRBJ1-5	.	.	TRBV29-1	CSVVWSSRDQPQHF	TGCAGCGTTGTGTGGTCCTCGAGGGATCAGCCCCAGCATTTT
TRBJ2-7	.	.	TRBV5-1	CASSLSVRVHEQYF	TGCGCCAGCAGCTTGTCCGTCAGGGTCCACGAGCAGTACTTC
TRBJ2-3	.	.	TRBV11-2	CASSLDKLDSTDTQYF	TGTGCCAGCAGCTTGGACAAACTAGATTCCACAGATACGCAGTATTTT
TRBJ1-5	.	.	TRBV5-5	CASSPSHLRNQPQHF	TGTGCCAGCAGCCCCAGCCACCTTCGCAATCAGCCCCAGCATTTT
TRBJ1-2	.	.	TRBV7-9	CASSPTGRRYGYTF	TGTGCCAGCAGCCCAACAGGGAGACGCTATGGCTACACCTTC